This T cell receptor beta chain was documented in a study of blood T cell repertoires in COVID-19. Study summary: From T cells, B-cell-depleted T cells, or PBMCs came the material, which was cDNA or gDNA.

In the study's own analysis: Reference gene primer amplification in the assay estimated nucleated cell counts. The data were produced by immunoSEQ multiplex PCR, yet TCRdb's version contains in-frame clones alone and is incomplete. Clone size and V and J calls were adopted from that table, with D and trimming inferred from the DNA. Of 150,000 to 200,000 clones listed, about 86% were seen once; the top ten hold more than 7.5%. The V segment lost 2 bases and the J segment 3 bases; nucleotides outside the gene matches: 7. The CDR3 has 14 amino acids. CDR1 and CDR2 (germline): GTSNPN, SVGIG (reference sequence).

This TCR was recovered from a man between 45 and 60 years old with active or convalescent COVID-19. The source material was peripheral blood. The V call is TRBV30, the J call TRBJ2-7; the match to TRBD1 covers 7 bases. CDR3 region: CAWSPGTVLYEQYF. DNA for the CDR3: TGTGCCTGGAGTCCCGGGACAGTACTCTACGAGCAGTACTTC.